This T cell receptor (beta chain) derives from a study of blood T cell repertoires in COVID-19. Study-level background: There were acute and convalescent COVID-19 samples, and they came from the United States, Italy and Spain.

Trimming left V 2 bases short and J 8 bases short, with 13 bases between. Germline V gene data show CDR1 as MNHEY and CDR2 as SVGAGI. The CDR3 consists of 14 residues. The participants were between roughly 18 and 100 years old and came from roughly 25 US areas. Cohort placement rested on clinical history that participants reported themselves. In the authors' workflow: Reference gene primer amplification in the assay estimated nucleated cell counts. TCRdb's copy holds only in-frame clones and misses some; the assay was immunoSEQ multiplex PCR. V and J calls and clone size are given by that table; D and trimming were obtained from the DNA. The repertoire has 150,000 to 200,000 clones, 84% of them found once; the top ten carry approximately 8.4%.

The clonotype originates from a woman in her 50s who had recovered from COVID-19. V usage is TRBV6-5 and J usage is TRBJ2-1; D is possibly TRBD2 (6 bases). Material for sequencing was PBMCs or T cells enriched from blood (not recorded which). CDR3 sequence reads: CASSYIRGGYEQFF. The CDR3 DNA reads TGTGCCAGCAGTTACATCCGGGGAGGCTATGAGCAGTTCTTC.